The rows below give T cell receptor beta chains drawn from one sample of a study of blood T cells in healthy people across ages. TCRdb re-analysed the 5' RACE reads in MiXCR, keeping a single row per CDR3 protein. This table holds about 640,000 distinct CDR3 sequences, 58% found once. The source material was blood. Receptors originate from a man in his sixties in good health. Each CDR3 is given with its conserved first and last residue. Fields, in order: D gene, J gene, V gene, clone size, CDR3 protein, CDR3 DNA. A D gene is named only where the DNA matches it firmly. A clone size is listed for some rows: how often the clone was seen (once, few, many), or a class if it is expanded.

d_call: -; j_call: TRBJ2-5; v_call: TRBV4-1; clone_size: once; cdr3_aa: CASSQDLTWDVETQYF; cdr3_nt: TGCGCCAGCAGCCAAGACTTGACCTGGGACGTGGAGACCCAGTACTTC
d_call: -; j_call: TRBJ1-1; v_call: TRBV20-1; clone_size: -; cdr3_aa: CSARNPSGMNTEAFF; cdr3_nt: TGCAGTGCTAGAAACCCCTCGGGGATGAACACTGAAGCTTTCTTT
d_call: -; j_call: TRBJ2-7; v_call: TRBV5-1; clone_size: once; cdr3_aa: CARTSSYEQYF; cdr3_nt: TGCGCCAGGACTAGTTCCTACGAGCAGTACTTC
d_call: -; j_call: TRBJ1-2; v_call: TRBV3-1; clone_size: -; cdr3_aa: CASSQGVKGSYGYTF; cdr3_nt: TGTGCCAGCAGCCAAGGGGTCAAGGGGAGCTATGGCTACACCTTC
d_call: TRBD1; j_call: TRBJ2-5; v_call: TRBV15; clone_size: -; cdr3_aa: CATSRDQGAQETQYF; cdr3_nt: TGTGCCACCAGCAGAGATCAGGGGGCACAAGAGACCCAGTACTTC
d_call: -; j_call: TRBJ1-2; v_call: TRBV27; clone_size: once; cdr3_aa: CASSPRGFNYGYTF; cdr3_nt: TGTGCCAGCAGCCCGAGGGGCTTTAACTATGGCTACACCTTC
d_call: TRBD2; j_call: TRBJ2-5; v_call: TRBV29-1; clone_size: few; cdr3_aa: CSVGARLAGNQETQYF; cdr3_nt: TGCAGCGTTGGGGCCCGACTAGCGGGGAACCAAGAGACCCAGTACTTC
d_call: TRBD2; j_call: TRBJ2-5; v_call: TRBV15; clone_size: -; cdr3_aa: CATSRDRGGEETQYF; cdr3_nt: TGTGCCACCAGCAGAGATCGCGGGGGAGAAGAGACCCAGTACTTC
d_call: TRBD2; j_call: TRBJ2-5; v_call: TRBV20-1; clone_size: -; cdr3_aa: CSARNPTSGGAWETQYF; cdr3_nt: TGCAGTGCTAGAAATCCCACTAGCGGGGGGGCTTGGGAGACCCAGTACTTC
d_call: TRBD2; j_call: TRBJ2-5; v_call: TRBV7-2; clone_size: few; cdr3_aa: CASSLQRGPQETQYF; cdr3_nt: TGTGCCAGCAGCTTACAGCGGGGGCCCCAAGAGACCCAGTACTTC
d_call: -; j_call: TRBJ2-3; v_call: TRBV28; clone_size: -; cdr3_aa: CASLGGGSTDTQYF; cdr3_nt: TGTGCCAGCTTGGGGGGCGGTAGCACAGATACGCAGTATTTT
d_call: -; j_call: TRBJ2-7; v_call: TRBV21-1; clone_size: -; cdr3_aa: CASSFNEFLAPYYEQYF; cdr3_nt: TGTGCCAGCAGTTTTAACGAGTTCCTTGCACCCTACTACGAGCAGTACTTC
d_call: -; j_call: TRBJ2-1; v_call: TRBV28; clone_size: -; cdr3_aa: CASSLVSGWVYNEQFF; cdr3_nt: TGTGCCAGCAGTTTAGTGTCGGGGTGGGTGTACAATGAGCAGTTCTTC
d_call: -; j_call: TRBJ2-5; v_call: TRBV6-1; clone_size: few; cdr3_aa: CASRPSGPQETQYF; cdr3_nt: TGTGCCAGCAGGCCCTCGGGACCCCAAGAGACCCAGTACTTC
d_call: TRBD1; j_call: TRBJ2-4; v_call: TRBV2; clone_size: -; cdr3_aa: CASKLRQGVDIQYF; cdr3_nt: TGTGCCAGCAAACTCCGACAGGGGGTTGACATTCAGTACTTC
d_call: TRBD1; j_call: TRBJ2-4; v_call: TRBV5-1; clone_size: few; cdr3_aa: CASSLPGQGRDIQYF; cdr3_nt: TGCGCCAGCAGCTTGCCGGGACAGGGAAGGGACATTCAGTACTTC
d_call: TRBD1; j_call: TRBJ1-5; v_call: TRBV7-9; clone_size: -; cdr3_aa: CASSGGTGKNQPQHF; cdr3_nt: TGTGCCAGCAGCGGGGGGACAGGGAAGAATCAGCCCCAGCATTTT
d_call: -; j_call: TRBJ2-4; v_call: TRBV5-1; clone_size: -; cdr3_aa: CASSWDGIIAKNIQYF; cdr3_nt: TGCGCCAGCAGCTGGGATGGGATAATAGCCAAAAACATTCAGTACTTC
d_call: TRBD1; j_call: TRBJ2-7; v_call: TRBV9; clone_size: -; cdr3_aa: CASSLRDRAVYEQYF; cdr3_nt: TGTGCCAGCAGCCTTCGGGACAGGGCTGTCTACGAGCAGTACTTC
d_call: -; j_call: TRBJ1-1; v_call: TRBV5-6; clone_size: -; cdr3_aa: CAGRGPRTEAFF; cdr3_nt: TGTGCCGGCAGAGGGCCCCGCACTGAAGCTTTCTTT
d_call: -; j_call: TRBJ2-5; v_call: TRBV6-5; clone_size: -; cdr3_aa: CASSPQGPKETQYF; cdr3_nt: TGTGCCAGCAGTCCCCAGGGACCCAAAGAGACCCAGTACTTC
d_call: TRBD1; j_call: TRBJ1-2; v_call: TRBV12-3/TRBV12-4; clone_size: -; cdr3_aa: CASRPTGRGYTF; cdr3_nt: TGTGCCAGCAGGCCGACAGGGCGAGGCTACACCTTC
d_call: TRBD1; j_call: TRBJ1-2; v_call: TRBV29-1; clone_size: -; cdr3_aa: CSVHGTGIRGYTF; cdr3_nt: TGCAGCGTCCACGGGACAGGGATTAGGGGCTACACCTTC
d_call: -; j_call: TRBJ2-5; v_call: TRBV24-1; clone_size: -; cdr3_aa: CATSDLKAGRETQYF; cdr3_nt: TGTGCCACCAGTGATTTGAAGGCAGGGCGGGAGACCCAGTACTTC
d_call: -; j_call: TRBJ2-6; v_call: TRBV11-2; clone_size: -; cdr3_aa: CASSLGWDTGWIGSGANVLTF; cdr3_nt: TGTGCCAGCAGCTTGGGTTGGGACACAGGGTGGATCGGCTCTGGGGCCAACGTCCTGACTTTC
d_call: -; j_call: TRBJ2-3; v_call: TRBV20-1; clone_size: few; cdr3_aa: CSARTRADTQYF; cdr3_nt: TGCAGTGCTAGGACGCGGGCAGATACGCAGTATTTT
d_call: -; j_call: TRBJ1-2; v_call: TRBV7-2; clone_size: -; cdr3_aa: CASRRQVVSSGYTF; cdr3_nt: TGTGCCAGCAGAAGACAGGTAGTTTCTAGCGGCTACACCTTC
d_call: -; j_call: TRBJ2-5; v_call: TRBV28; clone_size: -; cdr3_aa: CASSTDSPGKTQYF; cdr3_nt: TGTGCCAGCAGCACAGACTCCCCCGGGAAGACCCAGTACTTC
d_call: -; j_call: TRBJ2-4; v_call: TRBV6-5; clone_size: -; cdr3_aa: CASSNGRGYKNIQYF; cdr3_nt: TGTGCCAGCTCTAACGGCAGGGGATACAAAAACATTCAGTACTTC
d_call: -; j_call: TRBJ2-3; v_call: TRBV12-3/TRBV12-4; clone_size: -; cdr3_aa: CASSWSDTQYF; cdr3_nt: TGTGCCAGCTCTTGGAGCGATACGCAGTATTTT
d_call: TRBD2; j_call: TRBJ2-7; v_call: TRBV4-1; clone_size: -; cdr3_aa: CASSPINYDYRRGGSYEQYF; cdr3_nt: TGCGCCAGCAGCCCAATCAACTATGATTATAGACGCGGGGGCTCCTACGAGCAGTACTTC
d_call: TRBD1; j_call: TRBJ1-2; v_call: TRBV6-5; clone_size: -; cdr3_aa: CASSYERAGGYGYTF; cdr3_nt: TGTGCCAGCAGTTACGAAAGGGCAGGGGGCTATGGCTACACCTTC
d_call: -; j_call: TRBJ2-1; v_call: TRBV3-1; clone_size: -; cdr3_aa: CASSQGPDHSSYNEQFF; cdr3_nt: TGTGCCAGCAGCCAGGGTCCCGACCACAGCTCCTACAATGAGCAGTTCTTC
d_call: -; j_call: TRBJ1-6; v_call: TRBV20-1; clone_size: -; cdr3_aa: CSAREAARPQNSPLHF; cdr3_nt: TGCAGTGCTAGGGAGGCAGCCAGGCCTCAGAATTCACCCCTCCACTTT
d_call: -; j_call: TRBJ2-1; v_call: TRBV2; clone_size: -; cdr3_aa: CASSEALWGNEQFF; cdr3_nt: TGTGCCAGCAGTGAAGCGCTTTGGGGGAATGAGCAGTTCTTC
d_call: TRBD2; j_call: TRBJ2-3; v_call: TRBV6-4; clone_size: -; cdr3_aa: CASSDSMASGVSQYF; cdr3_nt: TGTGCCAGCAGTGACTCGATGGCTAGCGGGGTATCTCAGTATTTT
d_call: TRBD1; j_call: TRBJ1-2; v_call: TRBV29-1; clone_size: -; cdr3_aa: CSVSQGEFYGYTF; cdr3_nt: TGCAGCGTTTCTCAGGGGGAATTTTATGGCTACACCTTC
d_call: -; j_call: TRBJ2-1; v_call: TRBV24-1; clone_size: -; cdr3_aa: CATSDGPVWNEQFF; cdr3_nt: TGTGCCACCAGTGATGGACCCGTGTGGAATGAGCAGTTCTTC
d_call: -; j_call: TRBJ2-5; v_call: TRBV5-1; clone_size: -; cdr3_aa: CASSPDRETQYF; cdr3_nt: TGCGCCAGCAGCCCCGACCGGGAGACCCAGTACTTC
d_call: -; j_call: TRBJ1-1; v_call: TRBV2; clone_size: -; cdr3_aa: CASSAGGNTEAFF; cdr3_nt: TGTGCCAGCAGTGCCGGGGGGAACACTGAAGCTTTCTTT
d_call: -; j_call: TRBJ1-1; v_call: TRBV12-3/TRBV12-4; clone_size: -; cdr3_aa: CASSLGYPPRTEAFF; cdr3_nt: TGTGCCAGCAGTTTAGGATATCCCCCTCGGACTGAAGCTTTCTTT
d_call: -; j_call: TRBJ2-3; v_call: TRBV2; clone_size: -; cdr3_aa: CASSAGAGPDTQYF; cdr3_nt: TGTGCCAGCAGTGCCGGCGCGGGGCCAGATACGCAGTATTTT
d_call: -; j_call: TRBJ2-1; v_call: TRBV27; clone_size: once; cdr3_aa: CASSGGASSHNEQFF; cdr3_nt: TGTGCCAGCAGTGGCGGGGCCAGCTCCCACAATGAGCAGTTCTTC
d_call: TRBD1; j_call: TRBJ2-1; v_call: TRBV11-2; clone_size: few; cdr3_aa: CASSAGTGRNNEQFF; cdr3_nt: TGTGCCAGCAGCGCCGGGACAGGGAGGAACAATGAGCAGTTCTTC
d_call: -; j_call: TRBJ1-5; v_call: TRBV20-1; clone_size: few; cdr3_aa: CSARSDGQISNQPQHF; cdr3_nt: TGCAGTGCTAGAAGTGACGGGCAGATTAGCAATCAGCCCCAGCATTTT
d_call: TRBD1; j_call: TRBJ2-5; v_call: TRBV5-4; clone_size: few; cdr3_aa: CASSVDRGRQETQYF; cdr3_nt: TGTGCCAGCAGTGTTGACAGGGGCCGGCAAGAGACCCAGTACTTC
d_call: -; j_call: TRBJ1-1; v_call: TRBV6-1; clone_size: -; cdr3_aa: CASRARQNTEAFF; cdr3_nt: TGTGCCAGCAGAGCCAGACAGAACACTGAAGCTTTCTTT
d_call: -; j_call: TRBJ2-7; v_call: TRBV7-9; clone_size: -; cdr3_aa: CASSLGGDLGEQYF; cdr3_nt: TGTGCCAGCAGCTTAGGCGGAGACCTAGGCGAGCAGTACTTC
d_call: TRBD1; j_call: TRBJ2-3; v_call: TRBV29-1; clone_size: once; cdr3_aa: CSARDRVWGTDTQYF; cdr3_nt: TGCAGCGCCCGGGACAGGGTTTGGGGGACAGATACGCAGTATTTT
d_call: TRBD1; j_call: TRBJ1-6; v_call: TRBV6-2/TRBV6-3; clone_size: -; cdr3_aa: CASSYSAGTGGSGYNSPLHF; cdr3_nt: TGTGCCAGCAGTTACTCGGCCGGGACAGGGGGCTCCGGGTATAATTCACCCCTCCACTTT
d_call: -; j_call: TRBJ1-2; v_call: TRBV25-1; clone_size: -; cdr3_aa: CASRDPFKDGYTF; cdr3_nt: TGTGCCAGCAGGGACCCCTTCAAGGATGGCTACACCTTC